One and the same sample provided the 14 T cell receptor beta chains below, sequenced in a study of post-analysis software for immune sequencing data. Whole-study results and caveats: Several TRBV segments (TRBV5-6, TRBV5-1 and TRBV20-1 among them) occurred more frequently in patients than in controls.

No antigen has been identified for these receptors. The TCR beta cDNA libraries carried unique molecular identifiers. From the PCR reads, TCRdb called clonotypes with MiXCR, one entry per CDR3 protein. The data contain more than 500,000 distinct CDR3 sequences, less than 40% of them seen just once; the ten biggest clones take up 4.5% to 7.5%. Sequenced sample: blood. Receptor source: a girl aged 2-17 years with multiple sclerosis.

The gene calls are TRBV3-1 and TRBJ1-4; D not resolved. Trimming removed 0 bases from V and 4 bases from J, with 6 bases in between. Germline assignment: CDR1 LGHDT and CDR2 YNNKEL (reference sequence). This CDR3 is 14 amino acids long. CDR3 protein: CASSQDASNEKLFF. In nucleotides, the CDR3 is TGTGCCAGCAGCCAAGATGCGAGTAATGAAAAACTGTTTTTT.

The chain carries TRBV20-1 and TRBJ2-5, with 11 bases matching TRBD1. Germline trimming cut 6 bases from V and 1 base from J; bases unmatched to any gene: 7. This CDR3 has 15 residues. Looked up from germline, CDR1 is DFQATT and CDR2 is SNEGSKA (reference sequence). The CDR3 sequence: CSASGQGGFQETQYF. The CDR3 DNA reads as TGCAGTGCCTCGGGACAGGGGGGATTCCAAGAGACCCAGTACTTC.

This sequence joins TRBV4-2 and TRBJ1-6; 8 nucleotides match TRBD1. Germline V gives CDR1 LGHNA, CDR2 YNFKEQ. The V and J ends lost 0 bases and 7 bases, in that order; junction bases with no gene match: 5. The CDR3 totals 16 residues. CDR3 DNA: TGTGCCAGCAGCCAAGACTCCGGACAGGGAAATTCACCCCTCCACTTT. Protein product: CASSQDSGQGNSPLHF.

This clonotype was counted between two and nine times. This sequence joins TRBV7-9 and TRBJ2-1; D gene ambiguous. The CDR3 runs 15 residues. V lost 1 base and J lost 7, with 14 bases in between. Germline lookup yields CDR1 SEHNR and CDR2 FQNEAQ (reference sequence). The DNA for the CDR3 is TGTGCCAGCAGCTTAGTAACCAAGAAAGGGAATGAGCAGTTCTTC. Translating gives CASSLVTKKGNEQFF. The full variable domain, in which reference TRBV7-9 and TRBJ2-1 provide the parts outside the CDR3, is DTGVSQNPRHKITKRGQNVTFRCDPISEHNRLYWYRQTLGQGPEFLTYFQNEAQLEKSRLLSDRFSAERPKGSFSTLEIQRTEQGDSAMYLCASSLVTKKGNEQFFGPGTRLTVL.

V and J are TRBV20-1 and TRBJ2-1, with 12 bases matching TRBD2. The CDR3 covers 12 residues. Looked up from germline, CDR1 is DFQATT and CDR2 is SNEGSKA (reference sequence). The CDR3 DNA is TGCAGCACTAGCGGGGGGTTCGATGGGCAGTTCTTC. This translates into CSTSGGFDGQFF.

DNA of the CDR3: TGCAGTGCTAGGTCCGTGGTCGACGAGCAGTACTTC. It yields the protein CSARSVVDEQYF. The V call is TRBV20-1, the J call TRBJ2-5; D is ambiguous. The end of the DNA is better explained by TRBJ2-7, so the J call may be wrong. The germline CDR1 and CDR2 sequences are DFQATT and SNEGSKA (reference sequence). The CDR3 spans 12 residues.

This clonotype appeared a few times. The chain has TRBV15 and TRBJ1-4; 10 nucleotides align to TRBD1. Germline values: CDR1 LNHNV, CDR2 YYDKDF (reference sequence). This CDR3 contains 15 residues. Trimming cost V 5 bases and J 8 bases; bases outside gene matches: 8. The CDR3 loop reads CATSAPTGGREKLFF. Here the CDR3 DNA reads TGTGCCACCAGCGCCCCGACAGGGGGCAGGGAAAAACTGTTTTTT.

This rearrangement joins TRBV24-1 to TRBJ2-4; 8 bases line up with TRBD1. The J call is doubtful: the DNA matches TRBJ2-7 better. The CDR3 totals 15 residues. Germline CDR1 KGHDR, CDR2 SFDVKD. CDR3 protein: CATSEAGTGAYEQYF. CDR3 bases: TGTGCCACCAGTGAGGCCGGGACAGGAGCCTACGAGCAGTACTTC.

The chain combines TRBV7-2 with TRBJ2-1; possible D gene TRBD2, 6 bases. The CDR3 has 14 amino acids. The V end was cut by 6 bases, the J end by 8 bases, with 17 bases between. Germline values: CDR1 SGHTA, CDR2 FQGNSA. CDR3 sequence: CASSRAGWSDEQFF. The CDR3 nucleotides are TGTGCCAGCAGTCGGGCGGGGTGGTCCGATGAGCAGTTCTTC.

The chain couples TRBV5-1 to TRBJ1-2, with D possibly being TRBD1 (5 bases). Germline CDR1 and CDR2: SGHRS and YFSETQ. This CDR3 comprises 13 residues. The germline V and J ends were trimmed by 0 bases and 6 bases, with 9 bases remaining between them. The CDR3 sequence: CASSLDQGDGYTF. In DNA form, the CDR3 reads TGCGCCAGCAGCTTGGACCAGGGTGATGGCTACACCTTC.

This clonotype has a handful of counts. The chain links TRBV12-3 or TRBV12-4 to TRBJ1-5, with TRBD1 as a possible D gene (6 bases). The CDR3 runs 14 residues. V lost 7 bases and J lost 6, with 16 bases in between. The CDR3 spells CASTPQGRGQPQHF. DNA of the CDR3: TGTGCCAGCACCCCACAGGGAAGGGGTCAGCCCCAGCATTTT.

In this sample, this clonotype turned up once. The CDR3 DNA sequence: TGCAGTGCTAGAGATCTGCGACTAGCGGGGGGGACCGCCTACGAGCAGTACTTC. As protein: CSARDLRLAGGTAYEQYF. The rearrangement joins TRBV20-1 to TRBJ2-7; 14 bases agree with TRBD2. CDR3 size: 18 residues. CDR1 and CDR2 from the germline V gene are DFQATT and SNEGSKA (reference sequence). Trimming removed 0 bases from V and 2 bases from J; junction bases left unmatched: 9.

The chain uses TRBV20-1 and TRBJ2-1; TRBD2 is a possible D gene (5 bases). V shed 3 bases and J shed 3 bases, with 9 bases lying between them. This CDR3 comprises 13 residues. Germline CDR1 reads DFQATT; CDR2 reads SNEGSKA (reference sequence). CDR3: CSASGVFYNEQFF. The CDR3 DNA sequence: TGCAGTGCTAGCGGGGTATTCTACAATGAGCAGTTCTTC.

The CDR3 sequence is CASSARTSGGASSYNEQFF. Here the CDR3 DNA reads TGCGCCAGCAGCGCGAGGACTAGCGGGGGGGCCAGCTCCTACAATGAGCAGTTCTTC. The V gene is TRBV5-1, the J gene TRBJ2-1; TRBD2 matches 15 bases. The CDR3 covers 19 residues. Germline V gene sequence: CDR1 SGHRS, CDR2 YFSETQ. The ends lost 4 bases at V and 0 bases at J; junction bases unmatched: 8.